Following are 10 T cell receptor beta chains from one sample sequenced in a study of blood T cells in healthy people across ages. A second about 7 to 12 cycle PCR used barcoded and J-beta primers. TCRdb processed the 5' RACE reads anew with MiXCR; each CDR3 protein has one entry. The table shows about 680,000 distinct CDR3 sequences, with 45% to 50% occurring only once. The sequenced material came from blood. These TCRs come from a woman aged 60-75 years in good health.

In DNA form, the CDR3 reads TGCAGTGCCCCATCAACGGGCAGGCAGTACTTC. Amino acids: CSAPSTGRQYF. This chain connects TRBV20-1 to TRBJ2-7; D remains unclear. The CDR3 is 11 amino acids. From germline, CDR1 is DFQATT and CDR2 SNEGSKA (reference sequence). V was shortened by 6 bases and J by 9 bases, with 15 bases between the two germline ends.

This clonotype was detected only once. The chain uses TRBV7-9 and TRBJ2-1; D call uncertain. V was pared by 3 bases and J by 5 bases, with 11 bases between. From germline, CDR1 is SEHNR and CDR2 FQNEAQ (reference sequence). The CDR3 loop spans 14 amino acids. The CDR3 DNA sequence: TGTGCCAGCAGCTTGAGGTCGGTTGACAATGAGCAGTTCTTC. Translated, it gives CASSLRSVDNEQFF.

The rearrangement links TRBV27 to TRBJ2-7; 8 bases line up with TRBD1. Per germline, CDR1 MNHEY and CDR2 SMNVEV (reference sequence). This CDR3 contains 16 residues. V gave up 6 bases and J gave up 0 bases; unmatched junction bases: 10. CDR3 in DNA: TGTGCCAGCAGCCCAGGGACAGGAATGAGCTCCTACGAGCAGTACTTC. Its protein is CASSPGTGMSSYEQYF.

This clonotype was observed a few times. This chain connects TRBV29-1 to TRBJ1-1; D is undetermined. CDR1 is SQVTM and CDR2 is ANQGSEA in the germline V gene. CDR3 length: 14 residues. V lost 6 bases to trimming and J lost 1 base, with 15 bases between them. The CDR3 protein is CSVAKGSQNTEAFF. DNA for the CDR3: TGCAGCGTCGCCAAAGGGTCTCAGAACACTGAAGCTTTCTTT.

The chain uses TRBV24-1 and TRBJ2-1, with 14 bases lining up with TRBD2. In germline, CDR1 is KGHDR, CDR2 SFDVKD. This CDR3 contains 18 residues. V shed 3 bases, J shed 9 bases, and the junction held 12 bases outside the gene matches. For the CDR3, the DNA is TGTGCCACCAGTGATCCCGGACTAGCGGGAGGCCTCACCGGTGAGCAGTTCTTC. Protein product: CATSDPGLAGGLTGEQFF.

This clonotype was seen a few times. This rearrangement joins TRBV3-1 to TRBJ2-7, with D unresolved. The CDR3 is 15 residues long. Germline-derived CDR1 and CDR2 are LGHDT and YNNKEL (reference sequence). V lost 2 bases and J lost 2, with 13 bases in between. The CDR3 nucleotides read TGTGCCAGCAGCCAATCTGGGCCCCGCACCTACGAGCAGTACTTC. Translation: CASSQSGPRTYEQYF.

The rearrangement joins TRBV5-1 to TRBJ2-7; 7 bases fit TRBD2. The CDR3 contains 14 residues. The V gene's germline CDR1 is SGHRS and CDR2 YFSETQ. V lost 4 bases, J lost 2 bases, and 6 bases stayed unmatched. CDR3 nucleotides: TGCGCCAGCAGCCAAGGACGGGGGGCCTACGAGCAGTACTTC. As protein: CASSQGRGAYEQYF.

This clonotype was counted a few times. V gene TRBV10-3 combines with J gene TRBJ2-3; 7 nucleotides align to TRBD1. Germline-derived CDR1 and CDR2 are ENHRY and SYGVKD. The trim removed 6 bases at V and 6 bases at J, leaving 0 bases unmatched. The CDR3 contains 11 residues. The CDR3 region has the DNA TGTGCCATCAGACAGGGGGATACGCAGTATTTT. Protein sequence: CAIRQGDTQYF.

The chain is built from TRBV4-3 and TRBJ2-1, with 10 bases identical to TRBD1. Trimming removed 0 bases from V and 5 bases from J; junction bases left unmatched: 4. This CDR3 is 16 amino acids long. Germline V CDR1 and CDR2: LGHNA, YSLEER. This chain's CDR3 is CASSQETGTGDNEQFF. CDR3 nucleotides: TGCGCCAGCAGCCAAGAAACCGGGACAGGGGACAATGAGCAGTTCTTC.

The genes are TRBV28 and TRBJ1-2; D ambiguous. This CDR3 contains 14 residues. CDR1 is MDHEN, CDR2 SYDVKM, per germline. The ends were cut back, 9 bases at V and 2 bases at J, with 16 bases in the middle. The CDR3 DNA reads TGTGCCAGTATGACCTGGGAGGGAAACTATGGCTACACCTTC. It yields the protein CASMTWEGNYGYTF.